The T cell receptor (beta chain) under discussion was sequenced for a study of cytomegalovirus exposure and HLA in healthy donors. Whole-study findings and limits: It was found in a later analysis that first-cohort TCR clusters tended to co-occur in the 100 to 150 validation repertoires.

Clones were read by immunoSEQ multiplex PCR, and TCRdb kept only the in-frame ones, dropping some. Altogether about 400,000 clones are present, more than 80% being singletons, with the ten largest covering roughly 0.75%. A word on this clone: What it binds is unknown.

Germline CDR1 reads KGHSH; CDR2 reads LQKENI. Trimming took 4 bases from V and 2 from J; bases not matched to a gene: 7. The length of the CDR3 is 16 residues. This sequence joins TRBV18 and TRBJ2-3; 9 bases line up with TRBD1. The receptor's source is a woman aged 18-35 years in good health and CMV-seronegative. Source material: PBMCs. The CDR3 reads CASSLPNRGPTDTQYF. The CDR3 nucleotides read TGTGCCAGCTCACTCCCGAACAGGGGGCCCACAGATACGCAGTATTTT.